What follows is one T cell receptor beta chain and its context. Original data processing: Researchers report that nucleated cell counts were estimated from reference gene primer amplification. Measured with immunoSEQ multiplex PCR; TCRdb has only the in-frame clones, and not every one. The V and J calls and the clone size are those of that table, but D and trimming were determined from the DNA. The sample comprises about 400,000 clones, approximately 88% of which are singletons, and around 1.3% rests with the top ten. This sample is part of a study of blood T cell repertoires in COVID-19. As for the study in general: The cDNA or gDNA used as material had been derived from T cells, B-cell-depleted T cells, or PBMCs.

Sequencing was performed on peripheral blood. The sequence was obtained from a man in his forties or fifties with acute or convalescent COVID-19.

The chain's CDR3 is CSVQGQAYEQYF. The CDR3 coding sequence is TGCAGCGTGCAGGGACAGGCTTACGAGCAGTACTTC. The chain joins TRBV29-1 to TRBJ2-7; 8 nucleotides agree with TRBD1. The CDR3 has 12 amino acids. Germline CDR1 SQVTM, CDR2 ANQGSEA. The ends lost 6 bases at V and 4 bases at J; junction bases unmatched: 5.